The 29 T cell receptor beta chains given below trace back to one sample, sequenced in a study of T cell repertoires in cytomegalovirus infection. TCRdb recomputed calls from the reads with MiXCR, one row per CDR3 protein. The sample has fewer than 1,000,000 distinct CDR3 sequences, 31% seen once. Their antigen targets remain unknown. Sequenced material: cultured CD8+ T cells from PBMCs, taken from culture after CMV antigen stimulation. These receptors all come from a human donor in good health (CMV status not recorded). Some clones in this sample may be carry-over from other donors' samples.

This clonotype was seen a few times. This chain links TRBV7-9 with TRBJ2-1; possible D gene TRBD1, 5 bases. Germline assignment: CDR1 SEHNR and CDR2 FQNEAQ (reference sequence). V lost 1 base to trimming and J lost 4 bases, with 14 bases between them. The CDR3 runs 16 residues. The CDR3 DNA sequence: TGTGCCAGCAGCTTAGTGGTAGGGGCCCCTTACAATGAGCAGTTCTTC. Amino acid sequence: CASSLVVGAPYNEQFF.

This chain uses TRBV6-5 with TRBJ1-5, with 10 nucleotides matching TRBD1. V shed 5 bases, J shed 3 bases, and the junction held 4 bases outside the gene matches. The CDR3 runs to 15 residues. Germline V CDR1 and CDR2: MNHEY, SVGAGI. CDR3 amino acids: CASSKDRGNNQPQHF. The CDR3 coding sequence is TGTGCCAGCAGTAAGGACAGGGGGAACAATCAGCCCCAGCATTTT.

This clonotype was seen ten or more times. CDR3 in amino acids: CASSYSLAGEYNEQFF. For the CDR3, the DNA is TGTGCCAGCAGTTACTCCCTAGCGGGGGAATACAATGAGCAGTTCTTC. The V and J genes are TRBV6-5 and TRBJ2-1; TRBD2 aligns across 10 bases. The CDR3 extends over 16 amino acids. J was trimmed by 4 bases and V by 0 bases; bases with no gene match: 3. Germline CDR1 reads MNHEY; CDR2 reads SVGAGI.

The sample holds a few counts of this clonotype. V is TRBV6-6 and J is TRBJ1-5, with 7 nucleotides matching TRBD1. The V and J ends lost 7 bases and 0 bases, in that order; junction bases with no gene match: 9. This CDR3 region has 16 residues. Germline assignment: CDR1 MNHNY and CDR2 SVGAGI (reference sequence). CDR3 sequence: CASNYEGGYSNQPQHF. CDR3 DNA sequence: TGTGCCAGCAACTACGAAGGGGGCTATAGCAATCAGCCCCAGCATTTT.

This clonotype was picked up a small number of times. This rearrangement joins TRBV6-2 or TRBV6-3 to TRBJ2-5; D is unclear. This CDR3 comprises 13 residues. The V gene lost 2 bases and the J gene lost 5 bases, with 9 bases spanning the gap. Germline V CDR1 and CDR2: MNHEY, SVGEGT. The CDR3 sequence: CASSYGIAETQYF. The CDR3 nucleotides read TGTGCCAGCAGTTACGGAATAGCTGAGACCCAGTACTTC.

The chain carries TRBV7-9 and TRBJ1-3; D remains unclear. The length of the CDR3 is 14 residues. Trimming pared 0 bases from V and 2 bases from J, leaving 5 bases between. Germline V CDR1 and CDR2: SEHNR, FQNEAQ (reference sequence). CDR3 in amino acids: CASSLATTGNTIYF. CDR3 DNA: TGTGCCAGCAGCTTAGCTACTACTGGAAACACCATATATTTT.

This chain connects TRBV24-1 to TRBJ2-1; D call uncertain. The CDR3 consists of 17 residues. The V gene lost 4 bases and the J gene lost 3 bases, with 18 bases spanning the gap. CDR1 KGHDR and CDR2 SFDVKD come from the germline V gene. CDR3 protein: CATSDTDPLTLYNEQFF. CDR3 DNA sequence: TGTGCCACCAGTGACACAGACCCCCTGACTCTCTACAATGAGCAGTTCTTC.

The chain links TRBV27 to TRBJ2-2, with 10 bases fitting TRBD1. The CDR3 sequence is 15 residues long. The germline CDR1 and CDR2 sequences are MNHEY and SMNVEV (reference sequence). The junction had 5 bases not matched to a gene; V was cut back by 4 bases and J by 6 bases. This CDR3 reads CASSSGTGVAGELFF. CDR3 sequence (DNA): TGTGCCAGCAGTTCCGGGACAGGGGTGGCCGGGGAGCTGTTTTTT.

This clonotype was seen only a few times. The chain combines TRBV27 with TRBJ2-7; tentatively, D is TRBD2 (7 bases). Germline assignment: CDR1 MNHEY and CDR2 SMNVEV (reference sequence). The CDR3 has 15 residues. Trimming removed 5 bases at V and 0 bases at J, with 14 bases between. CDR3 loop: CASSAGRGSSYEQYV. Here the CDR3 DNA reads TGTGCCAGCAGTGCGGGGAGGGGGAGCTCCTACGAGCAGTACGTC.

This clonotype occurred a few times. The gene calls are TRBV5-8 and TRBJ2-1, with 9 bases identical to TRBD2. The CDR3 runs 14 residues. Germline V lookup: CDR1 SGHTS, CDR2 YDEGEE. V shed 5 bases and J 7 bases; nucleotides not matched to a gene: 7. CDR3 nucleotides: TGTGCCAGCAGAAGCGGCGGGGGGGCTAATGAGCAGTTCTTC. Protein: CASRSGGGANEQFF.

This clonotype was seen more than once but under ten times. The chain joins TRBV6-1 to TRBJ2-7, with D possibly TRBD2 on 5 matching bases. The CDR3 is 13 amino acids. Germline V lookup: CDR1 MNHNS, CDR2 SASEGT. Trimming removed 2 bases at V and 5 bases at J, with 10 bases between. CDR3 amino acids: CASSETGINEQYV. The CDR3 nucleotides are TGTGCCAGCAGTGAAACGGGAATCAACGAGCAGTACGTC.

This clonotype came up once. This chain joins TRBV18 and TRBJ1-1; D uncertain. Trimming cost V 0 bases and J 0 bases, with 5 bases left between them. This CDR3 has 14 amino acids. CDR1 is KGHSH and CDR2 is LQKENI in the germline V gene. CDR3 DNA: TGTGCCAGCTCACCACCTATAGTGAACACTGAAGCTTTCTTT. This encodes CASSPPIVNTEAFF.

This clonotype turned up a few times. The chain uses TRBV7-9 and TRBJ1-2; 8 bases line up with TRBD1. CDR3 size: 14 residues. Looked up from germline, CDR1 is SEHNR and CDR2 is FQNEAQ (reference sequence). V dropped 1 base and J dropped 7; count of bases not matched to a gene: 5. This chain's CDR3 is CASSLESRGLGYTF. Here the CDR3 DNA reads TGTGCCAGCAGCTTAGAAAGCAGGGGGCTTGGCTACACCTTC.

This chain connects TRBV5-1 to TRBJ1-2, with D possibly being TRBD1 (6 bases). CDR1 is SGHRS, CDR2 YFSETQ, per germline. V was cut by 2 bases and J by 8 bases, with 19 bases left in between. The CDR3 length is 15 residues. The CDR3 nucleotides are TGCGCCAGCAGCTTCTCGCAGGGGCCAGTGGAAGGCTACACCTTC. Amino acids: CASSFSQGPVEGYTF. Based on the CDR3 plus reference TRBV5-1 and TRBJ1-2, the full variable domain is KAGVTQTPRYLIKTRGQQVTLSCSPISGHRSVSWYQQTPGQGLQFLFEYFSETQRNKGNFPGRFSGRQFSNSRSEMNVSTLELGDSALYLCASSFSQGPVEGYTFGSGTRLTVV.

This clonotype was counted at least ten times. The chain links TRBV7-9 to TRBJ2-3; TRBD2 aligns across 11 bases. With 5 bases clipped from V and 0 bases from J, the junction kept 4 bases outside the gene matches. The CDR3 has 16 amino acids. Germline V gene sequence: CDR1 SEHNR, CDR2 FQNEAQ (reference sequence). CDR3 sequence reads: CASSTTSGVSTDTQYF. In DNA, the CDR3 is TGTGCCAGCAGCACGACTAGCGGGGTGAGCACAGATACGCAGTATTTT.

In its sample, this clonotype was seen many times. The CDR3 coding sequence is TGTGCCACCAGTGACCAGACAGGGACCGGGGAGCTGTTTTTT. It specifies CATSDQTGTGELFF. The V gene is TRBV24-1, the J gene TRBJ2-2; TRBD1 matches at 7 bases. V gave up 4 bases and J gave up 5 bases; unmatched junction bases: 3. CDR3 length: 14 residues. The germline gives CDR1 KGHDR, CDR2 SFDVKD.

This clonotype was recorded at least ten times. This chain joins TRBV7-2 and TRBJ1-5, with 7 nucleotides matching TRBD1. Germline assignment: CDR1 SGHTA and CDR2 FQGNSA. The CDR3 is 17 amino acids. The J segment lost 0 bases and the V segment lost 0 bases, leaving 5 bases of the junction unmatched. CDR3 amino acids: CASSLARGQASNQPQHF. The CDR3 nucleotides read TGTGCCAGCAGCTTAGCGAGGGGGCAGGCTAGCAATCAGCCCCAGCATTTT.

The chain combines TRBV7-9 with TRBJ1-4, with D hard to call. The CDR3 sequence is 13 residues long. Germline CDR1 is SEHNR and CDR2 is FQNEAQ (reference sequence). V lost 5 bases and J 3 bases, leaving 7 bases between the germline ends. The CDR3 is CASSREANEKLFF. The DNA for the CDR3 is TGTGCCAGCAGCAGGGAGGCTAATGAAAAACTGTTTTTT. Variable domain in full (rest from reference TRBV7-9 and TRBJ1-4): DTGVSQNPRHKITKRGQNVTFRCDPISEHNRLYWYRQTLGQGPEFLTYFQNEAQLEKSRLLSDRFSAERPKGSFSTLEIQRTEQGDSAMYLCASSREANEKLFFGSGTQLSVL.

The CDR3 reads CASSIAWTGGYNEQFF. CDR3 sequence (DNA): TGTGCCAGTAGTATAGCCTGGACAGGGGGCTACAATGAGCAGTTCTTC. The chain couples TRBV19 to TRBJ2-1; 10 bases map to TRBD1. The CDR3 runs to 16 residues. Looked up from germline, CDR1 is LNHDA and CDR2 is SQIVND (reference sequence). V shed 1 base, J shed 3 bases, and the junction held 3 bases outside the gene matches.

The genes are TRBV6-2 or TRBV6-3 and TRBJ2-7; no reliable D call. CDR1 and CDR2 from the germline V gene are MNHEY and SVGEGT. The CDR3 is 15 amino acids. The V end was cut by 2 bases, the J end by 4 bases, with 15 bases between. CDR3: CASSYVGSPLYEQYV. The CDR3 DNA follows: TGTGCCAGCAGTTACGTGGGCAGCCCCCTATACGAGCAGTACGTC.

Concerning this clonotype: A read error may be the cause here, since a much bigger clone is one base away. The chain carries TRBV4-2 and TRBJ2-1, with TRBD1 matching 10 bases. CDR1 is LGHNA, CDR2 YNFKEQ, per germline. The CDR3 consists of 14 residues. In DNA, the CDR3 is TGTGCCAGCAGCCCGTGGACAGGGGGTAATGGGCAGTTCTTC. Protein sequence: CASSPWTGGNGQFF.

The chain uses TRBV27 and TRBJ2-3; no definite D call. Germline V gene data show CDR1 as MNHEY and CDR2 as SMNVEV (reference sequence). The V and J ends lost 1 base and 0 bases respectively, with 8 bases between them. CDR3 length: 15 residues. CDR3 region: CASSLFYSSTDTQYF. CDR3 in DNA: TGTGCCAGCAGTTTATTCTACTCTAGCACAGATACGCAGTATTTT.

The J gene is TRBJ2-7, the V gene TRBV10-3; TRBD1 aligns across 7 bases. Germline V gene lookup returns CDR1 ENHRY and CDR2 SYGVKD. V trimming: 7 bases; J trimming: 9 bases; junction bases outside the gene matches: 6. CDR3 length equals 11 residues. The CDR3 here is CAIKQGSGQYF. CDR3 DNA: TGTGCCATCAAACAGGGGAGCGGGCAGTACTTC.

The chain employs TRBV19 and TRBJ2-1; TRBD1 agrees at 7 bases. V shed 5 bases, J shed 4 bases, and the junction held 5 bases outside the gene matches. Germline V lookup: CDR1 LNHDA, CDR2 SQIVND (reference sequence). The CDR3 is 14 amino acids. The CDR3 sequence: CASSQRQGYNEQFF. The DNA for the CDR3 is TGTGCCAGTAGTCAAAGACAGGGTTACAATGAGCAGTTCTTC.

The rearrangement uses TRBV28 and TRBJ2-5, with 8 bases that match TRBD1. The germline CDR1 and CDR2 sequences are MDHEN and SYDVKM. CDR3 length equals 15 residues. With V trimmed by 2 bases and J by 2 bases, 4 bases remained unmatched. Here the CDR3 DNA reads TGTGCCAGCAGTTTAAGGCGGACAGGGCAAGAGACCCAGTACTTC. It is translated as CASSLRRTGQETQYF.

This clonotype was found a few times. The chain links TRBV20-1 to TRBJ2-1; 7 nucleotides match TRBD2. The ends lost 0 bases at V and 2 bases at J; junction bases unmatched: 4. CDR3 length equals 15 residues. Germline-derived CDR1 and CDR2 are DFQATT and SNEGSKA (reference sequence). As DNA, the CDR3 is TGCAGTGCTAGAGATATGGCGGGGGCCTACAATGAGCAGTTCTTC. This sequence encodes CSARDMAGAYNEQFF.

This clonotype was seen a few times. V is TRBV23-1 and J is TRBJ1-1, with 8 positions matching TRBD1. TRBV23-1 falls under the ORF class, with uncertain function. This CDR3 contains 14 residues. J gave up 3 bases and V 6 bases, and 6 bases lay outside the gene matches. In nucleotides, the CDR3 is TGCGCCAGCAGCCGGACAGGGAGGGACACTGAAGCTTTCTTT. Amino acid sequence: CASSRTGRDTEAFF.

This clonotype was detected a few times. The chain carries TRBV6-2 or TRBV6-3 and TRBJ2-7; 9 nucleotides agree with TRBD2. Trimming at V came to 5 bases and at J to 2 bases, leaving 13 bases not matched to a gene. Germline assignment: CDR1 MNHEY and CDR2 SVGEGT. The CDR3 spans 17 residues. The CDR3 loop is CASSPRTVSGGTYEQYV. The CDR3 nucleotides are TGTGCCAGCAGTCCGAGAACGGTTAGCGGGGGAACCTACGAGCAGTACGTC.

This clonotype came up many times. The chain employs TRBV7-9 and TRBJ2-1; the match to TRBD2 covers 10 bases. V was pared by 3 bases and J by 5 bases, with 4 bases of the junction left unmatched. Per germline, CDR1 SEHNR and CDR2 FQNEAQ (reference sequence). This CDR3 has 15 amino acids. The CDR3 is CASSFKRGGHNEQFF. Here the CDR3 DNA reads TGTGCCAGCAGCTTTAAGCGGGGGGGTCACAATGAGCAGTTCTTC.